This TCR beta chain was observed in a study of cytomegalovirus exposure and HLA in healthy donors. Study results and limitations: Testing in vitro showed a few CMV-associated chains specific for CMV antigens.

TCRdb's table, derived via immunoSEQ multiplex PCR, lists solely in-frame clones and lacks some. The sample has under 200,000 clones, 86% seen once. V lost 6 bases and J lost 1, with 4 bases in between. Germline V lookup: CDR1 SQVTM, CDR2 ANQGSEA. The CDR3 runs 11 residues. Comments on this clone: Its cognate antigen is unknown.

The sequenced sample was PBMCs. The chain links TRBV29-1 to TRBJ2-1; D ambiguous. The clonotype originates from a woman in her 30s in good health and CMV-seronegative. CDR3: CSVASYNEQFF. DNA of the CDR3: TGCAGCGTGGCTTCCTACAATGAGCAGTTCTTC.